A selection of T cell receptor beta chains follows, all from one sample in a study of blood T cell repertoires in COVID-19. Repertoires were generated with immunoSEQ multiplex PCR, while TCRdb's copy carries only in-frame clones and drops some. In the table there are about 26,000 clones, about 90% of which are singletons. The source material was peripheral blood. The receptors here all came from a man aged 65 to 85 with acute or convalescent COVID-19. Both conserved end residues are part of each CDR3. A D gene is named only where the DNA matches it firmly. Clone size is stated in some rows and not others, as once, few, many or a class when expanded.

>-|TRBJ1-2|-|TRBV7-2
TGTGCCAGCAGCTTGTTGGGAGGGAGTTATGGCTACACCTTC
CASSLLGGSYGYTF
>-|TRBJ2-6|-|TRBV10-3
TGTGCCATCAGGGGCCCTGGGGCGGTTCTTAACTCTGGGGCCAACGTCCTGACTTTC
CAIRGPGAVLNSGANVLTF
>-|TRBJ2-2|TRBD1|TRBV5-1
TGCGCCAGCAGCTTACAGGGGGCTGGCGGGGAGCTGTTTTTT
CASSLQGAGGELFF
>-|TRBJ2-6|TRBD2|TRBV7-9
TGTGCCAGCAGCTCCGGGTGGGAGGGGCGCACTGGGGCCAACGTCCTGACTTTC
CASSSGWEGRTGANVLTF
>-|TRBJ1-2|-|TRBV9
TGTGCCAGCAGCCCCTGGACACAAAACTATGGCTACACCTTC
CASSPWTQNYGYTF
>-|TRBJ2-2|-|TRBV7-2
TGTGCCAGCGCGCCACCGAGAGGGGGGGAGCTGTTTTTT
CASAPPRGGELFF
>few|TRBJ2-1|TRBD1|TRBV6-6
TGTGCCAGCAGTAGGACAGGGGGCTACAATGAGCAGTTCTTC
CASSRTGGYNEQFF
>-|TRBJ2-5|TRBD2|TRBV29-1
TGCAGCGCTATGATGGGACTAGCGGGAGAGGGGACCCAGTACTTC
CSAMMGLAGEGTQYF
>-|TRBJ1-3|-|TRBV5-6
TGTGCCAGCAGCTTGGGGAGGACCTACTCTGGAAACACCATATATTTT
CASSLGRTYSGNTIYF
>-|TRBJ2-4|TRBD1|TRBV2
TGTGCCAGCAGTGGGCGGACAGGGGATGACATTCAGTACTTC
CASSGRTGDDIQYF
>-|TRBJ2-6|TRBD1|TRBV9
TGTGCCAGCAGCGCAAAACAGGGGGACCTCTCTGGGGCCAACGTCCTGACTTTC
CASSAKQGDLSGANVLTF
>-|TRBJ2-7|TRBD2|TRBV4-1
TGCGCCAGCAGCCAAGCCACGGGACTAGCGGGAGCCTACGAGCAGTACTTC
CASSQATGLAGAYEQYF
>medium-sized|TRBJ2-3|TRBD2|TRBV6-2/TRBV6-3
TGTGCCAGCAGTTCCGGGGTGTTGACGGGAGGGGAAGATACGCAGTATTTT
CASSSGVLTGGEDTQYF
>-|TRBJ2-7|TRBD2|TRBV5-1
TGCGCCAGCAGCTCTTCCGGGACTAGCGGGAGGGCCCCCTACGAGCAGTACTTC
CASSSSGTSGRAPYEQYF
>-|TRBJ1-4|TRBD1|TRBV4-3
TGCGCCAGCAGCCGGACTTACAGGGGGGAGGCTGAAAAACTGTTTTTT
CASSRTYRGEAEKLFF
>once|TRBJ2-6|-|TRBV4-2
TGTGCCAGCAGCCAAGTCTCCGGGACTTCACTCCTCTCTGGGGCCAACGTCCTGACTTTC
CASSQVSGTSLLSGANVLTF
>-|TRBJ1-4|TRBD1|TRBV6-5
TGTGCCAGCAGTTACGACGGACAGGGGAGGGAAAAACTGTTTTTT
CASSYDGQGREKLFF
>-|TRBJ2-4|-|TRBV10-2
TGCGCCAGCAGTGATAGGGGCGCGGGGAAAAACATTCAGTACTTC
CASSDRGAGKNIQYF
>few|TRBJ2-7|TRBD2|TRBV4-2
TGTGCCAGCAGGGCAGCGGGAGGTACCTACGAGCAGTACTTC
CASRAAGGTYEQYF
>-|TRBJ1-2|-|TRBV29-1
TGCAGCGTTGAACAAAAATCGGCAGGCAACTATGGCTACACCTTC
CSVEQKSAGNYGYTF
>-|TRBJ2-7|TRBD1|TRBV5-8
TGTGCCAGCAGCCCACAAAGGACAGGGGGCTTTTCCTACGAGCAGTACTTC
CASSPQRTGGFSYEQYF
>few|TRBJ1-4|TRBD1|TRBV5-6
TGTGCCAGCAGCTTGGTCCCGGGACAGGGTGCTAATGAAAAACTGTTTTTT
CASSLVPGQGANEKLFF
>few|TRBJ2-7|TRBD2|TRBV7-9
TGTGCCAGCAGCGCCGGGACTAGTGCAGAGCAGTACTTC
CASSAGTSAEQYF
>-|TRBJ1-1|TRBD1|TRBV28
TGTGCCAGCAGGGCAGGGGGCGCGGGGACTGAAGCTTTCTTT
CASRAGGAGTEAFF
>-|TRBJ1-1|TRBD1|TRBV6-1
TGTGCCAGCAGTGATGAGTGGCCAGGGGGCAATGCTTTCTTT
CASSDEWPGGNAFF
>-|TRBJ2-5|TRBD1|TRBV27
TGTGCCAGCAGTTTAGAACCGGGGACAGGGGGCCGGGAGACCCAGTACTTC
CASSLEPGTGGRETQYF
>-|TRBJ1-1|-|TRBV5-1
TGCGCCAGCAGCTTGGGGGGCAACACTGAAGCTTTCTTT
CASSLGGNTEAFF
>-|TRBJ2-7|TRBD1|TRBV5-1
TGCGCCAGCAGCTACACTACCGGGACAGGGGCCAACGAGCAGTACTTC
CASSYTTGTGANEQYF